This T cell receptor beta chain was identified during a study of blood T cells in healthy people across ages. CDR3 size: 14 residues. V gave up 5 bases and J gave up 4 bases, with 14 bases separating them. From germline, CDR1 is MNHEY and CDR2 SMNVEV (reference sequence). Note on this clonotype: Its specificity is not known.

Together with a sample-barcoded 5' primer, a J-beta primer mix was included in a second PCR lasting 7 to 11 cycles. TCRdb analysed the 5' RACE reads with MiXCR anew, one entry per CDR3 protein. This sample has roughly 1.4 million distinct CDR3 sequences; approximately 59% occur once, and the top ten carry over 5%. Findings and caveats of the study: Among long-lived donors, naive CD4+ cells were more numerous and diversity higher than in aged donors.

The sequence derives from a man aged 18-30 years in good health. The sample taken for sequencing was blood. The chain couples TRBV27 to TRBJ1-2; D possibly corresponds to TRBD1 (5 bases). The CDR3 coding sequence is TGTGCCAGCAGTCCCAGAGGCAGGGCCTATGGCTACACCTTC. Translation gives CASSPRGRAYGYTF.